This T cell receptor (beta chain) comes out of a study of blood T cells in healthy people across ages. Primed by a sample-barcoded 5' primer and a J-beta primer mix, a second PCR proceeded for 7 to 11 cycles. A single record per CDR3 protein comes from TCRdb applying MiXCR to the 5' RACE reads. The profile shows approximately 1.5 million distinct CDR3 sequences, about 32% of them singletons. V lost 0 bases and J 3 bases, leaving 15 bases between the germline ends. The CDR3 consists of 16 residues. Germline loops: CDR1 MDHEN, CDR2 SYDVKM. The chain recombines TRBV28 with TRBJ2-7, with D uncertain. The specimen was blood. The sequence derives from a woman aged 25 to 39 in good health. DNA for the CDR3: TGTGCCAGCAGTTTATGGGGCCCAACAACTCTCTACGAGCAGTACTTC. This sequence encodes CASSLWGPTTLYEQYF.